This T cell receptor beta chain came from a study of shared clonotypes between healthy human individuals. Sorted-subset replicate PCR reactions contained 200 to 250 ng DNA, corresponding to about 30,000 T cell genomes. Generated by immunoSEQ multiplex PCR, the TCRdb table keeps only in-frame clones and is missing some. The sample consists of 110,000 or so clones, around two thirds of them appearing once. The sequencing input was memory CD8+ T cells sorted from blood. Subset in this sample: CD45RO+ cells pooled with CCR7-negative TemRA cells. The sequence was obtained from a woman in her thirties in good health.

Here the CDR3 DNA reads TGTGCCAGCAGCTCCCCTCAACGGACAGGGGGCGTCTACGAGCAGTACTTC. Amino acids: CASSSPQRTGGVYEQYF. The rearrangement joins TRBV7-9 to TRBJ2-7; 11 bases align to TRBD1. Germline-derived CDR1 and CDR2 are SEHNR and FQNEAQ (reference sequence). Unmatched junction bases numbered 11, after V lost 4 bases and J lost 3 bases. This CDR3 is 17 amino acids long.